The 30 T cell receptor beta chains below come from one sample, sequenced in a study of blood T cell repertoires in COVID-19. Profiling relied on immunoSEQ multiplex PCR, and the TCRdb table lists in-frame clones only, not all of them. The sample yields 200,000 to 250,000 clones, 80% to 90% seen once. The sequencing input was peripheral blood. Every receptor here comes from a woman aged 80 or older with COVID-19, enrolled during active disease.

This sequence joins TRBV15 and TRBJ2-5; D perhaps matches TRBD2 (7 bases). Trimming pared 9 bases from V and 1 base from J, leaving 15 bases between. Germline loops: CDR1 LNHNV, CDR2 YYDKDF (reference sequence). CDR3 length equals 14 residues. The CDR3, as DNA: TGTGCCACGGGGCGGGGGCGAAGCCAAGAGACCCAGTACTTC. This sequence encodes CATGRGRSQETQYF.

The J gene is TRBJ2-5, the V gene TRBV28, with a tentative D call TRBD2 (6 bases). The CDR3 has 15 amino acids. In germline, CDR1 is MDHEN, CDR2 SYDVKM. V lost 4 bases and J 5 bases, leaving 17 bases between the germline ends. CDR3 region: CASSSRVGRRETQYF. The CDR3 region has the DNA TGTGCCAGCAGTTCCAGAGTAGGGAGGCGGGAGACCCAGTACTTC. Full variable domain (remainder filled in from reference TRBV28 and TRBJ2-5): DVKVTQSSRYLVKRTGEKVFLECVQDMDHENMFWYRQDPGLGLRLIYFSYDVKMKEKGDIPEGYSVSREKKERFSLILESASTNQTSMYLCASSSRVGRRETQYFGPGTRLLVL.

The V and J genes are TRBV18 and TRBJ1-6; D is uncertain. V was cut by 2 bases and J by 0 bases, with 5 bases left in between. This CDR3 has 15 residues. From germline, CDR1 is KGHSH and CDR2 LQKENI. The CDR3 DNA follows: TGTGCCAGCTCACCAAGCGACTCCTATAATTCACCCCTCCACTTT. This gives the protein CASSPSDSYNSPLHF.

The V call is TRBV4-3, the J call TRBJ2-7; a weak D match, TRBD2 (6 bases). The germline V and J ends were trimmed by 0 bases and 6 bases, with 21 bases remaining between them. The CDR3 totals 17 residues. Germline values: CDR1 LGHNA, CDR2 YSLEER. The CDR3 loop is CASSQEAGSLLGGEQYF. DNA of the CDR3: TGCGCCAGCAGCCAAGAGGCGGGATCCTTGCTTGGGGGCGAGCAGTACTTC.

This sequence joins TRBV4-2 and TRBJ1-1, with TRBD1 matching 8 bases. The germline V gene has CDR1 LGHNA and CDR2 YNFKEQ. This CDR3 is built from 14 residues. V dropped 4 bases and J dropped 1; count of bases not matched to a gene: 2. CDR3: CASSRDRGNTEAFF. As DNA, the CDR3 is TGTGCCAGCAGCCGTGACAGGGGGAACACTGAAGCTTTCTTT.

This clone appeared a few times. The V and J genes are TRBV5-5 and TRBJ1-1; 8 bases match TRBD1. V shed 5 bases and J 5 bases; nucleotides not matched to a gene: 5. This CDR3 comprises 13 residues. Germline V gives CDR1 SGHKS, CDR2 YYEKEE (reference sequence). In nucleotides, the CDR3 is TGTGCCAGCAGTCAACAGGGGGTAACTGAAGCTTTCTTT. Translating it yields CASSQQGVTEAFF.

Here the CDR3 reads CASSPAKAAGNTIYF. For the CDR3, the DNA is TGTGCCAGCAGCCCCGCGAAGGCGGCTGGAAACACCATATATTTT. This chain uses TRBV6-6 with TRBJ1-3; no firm D call. V lost 6 bases to trimming and J lost 2 bases, with 14 bases between them. The CDR3 consists of 15 residues. Germline assignment: CDR1 MNHNY and CDR2 SVGAGI (reference sequence).

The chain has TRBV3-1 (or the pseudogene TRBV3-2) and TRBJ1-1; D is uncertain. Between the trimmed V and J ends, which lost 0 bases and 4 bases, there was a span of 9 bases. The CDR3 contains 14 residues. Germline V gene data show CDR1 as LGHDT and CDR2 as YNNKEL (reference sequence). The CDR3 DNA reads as TGTGCCAGCAGCCAAGAGGCCCAGGCCACTGAAGCTTTCTTT. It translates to CASSQEAQATEAFF.

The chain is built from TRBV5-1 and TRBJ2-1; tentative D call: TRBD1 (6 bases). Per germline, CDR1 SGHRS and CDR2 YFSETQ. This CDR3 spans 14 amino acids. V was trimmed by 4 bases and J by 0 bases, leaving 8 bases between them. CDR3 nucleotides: TGCGCCAGCAGCAGGGGGTCCTCCTACAATGAGCAGTTCTTC. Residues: CASSRGSSYNEQFF.

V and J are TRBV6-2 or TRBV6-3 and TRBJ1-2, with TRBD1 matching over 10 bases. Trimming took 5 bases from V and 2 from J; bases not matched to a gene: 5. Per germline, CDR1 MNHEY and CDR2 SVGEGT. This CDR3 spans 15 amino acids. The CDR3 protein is CASSPRTGGNYGYTF. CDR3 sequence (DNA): TGTGCCAGCAGTCCCCGGACAGGGGGAAACTATGGCTACACCTTC.

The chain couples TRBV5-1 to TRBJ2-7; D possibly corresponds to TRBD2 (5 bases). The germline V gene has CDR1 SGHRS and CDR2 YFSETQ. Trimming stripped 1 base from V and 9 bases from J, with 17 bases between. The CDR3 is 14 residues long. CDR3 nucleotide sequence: TGCGCCAGCAGCTTGAACCTCGGGATTGACGCGCAGTACTTC. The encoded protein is CASSLNLGIDAQYF. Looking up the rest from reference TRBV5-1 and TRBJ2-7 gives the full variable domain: KAGVTQTPRYLIKTRGQQVTLSCSPISGHRSVSWYQQTPGQGLQFLFEYFSETQRNKGNFPGRFSGRQFSNSRSEMNVSTLELGDSALYLCASSLNLGIDAQYFGPGTRLTVT.

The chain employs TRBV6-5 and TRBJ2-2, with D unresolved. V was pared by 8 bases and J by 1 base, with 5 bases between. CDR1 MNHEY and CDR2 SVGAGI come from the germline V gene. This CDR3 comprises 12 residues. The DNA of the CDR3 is TGTGCCAGCGTGAGGAACACCGGGGAGCTGTTTTTT. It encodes CASVRNTGELFF.

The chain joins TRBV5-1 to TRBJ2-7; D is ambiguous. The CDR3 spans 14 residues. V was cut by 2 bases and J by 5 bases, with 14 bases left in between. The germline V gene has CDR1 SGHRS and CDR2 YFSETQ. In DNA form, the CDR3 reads TGCGCCAGCAGCTTCTCCACAGCATCCCACGAGCAGTACTTC. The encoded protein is CASSFSTASHEQYF.

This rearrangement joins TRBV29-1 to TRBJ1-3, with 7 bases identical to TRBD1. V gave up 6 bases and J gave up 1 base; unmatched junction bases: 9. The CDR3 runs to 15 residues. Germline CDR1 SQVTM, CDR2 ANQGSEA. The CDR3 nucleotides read TGCAGCGTCGTTGGGACAGTTCGTTCTGGAAACACCATATATTTT. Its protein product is CSVVGTVRSGNTIYF.

The CDR3 coding sequence is TGTGCCAGCAGTTTAGGGCGGGGGGCTGAAGCTTTCTTT. It encodes CASSLGRGAEAFF. This rearrangement joins TRBV27 to TRBJ1-1; the D gene is possibly TRBD1 (5 bases). Germline V gene sequence: CDR1 MNHEY, CDR2 SMNVEV (reference sequence). V was pared by 2 bases and J by 6 bases, with 10 bases between. This CDR3 has 13 residues.

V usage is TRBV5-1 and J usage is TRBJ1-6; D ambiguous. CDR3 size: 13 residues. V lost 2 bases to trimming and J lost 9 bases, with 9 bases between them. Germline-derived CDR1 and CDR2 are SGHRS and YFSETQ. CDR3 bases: TGCGCCAGCAGCTTAATACAGCCTTCACCCCTCCACTTT. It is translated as CASSLIQPSPLHF.

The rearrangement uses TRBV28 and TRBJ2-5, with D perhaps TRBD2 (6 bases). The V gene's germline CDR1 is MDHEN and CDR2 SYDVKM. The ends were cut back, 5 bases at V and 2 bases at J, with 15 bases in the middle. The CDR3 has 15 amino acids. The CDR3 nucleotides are TGTGCCAGCAGTCACTTTTTTGGAGGGCAAGAGACCCAGTACTTC. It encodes CASSHFFGGQETQYF.

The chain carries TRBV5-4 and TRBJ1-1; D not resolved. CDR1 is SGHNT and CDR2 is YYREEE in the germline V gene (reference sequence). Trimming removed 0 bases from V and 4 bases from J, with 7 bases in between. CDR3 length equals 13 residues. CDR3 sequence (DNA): TGTGCCAGCAGCTTGGGCGCAGGCACTGAAGCTTTCTTT. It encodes CASSLGAGTEAFF.

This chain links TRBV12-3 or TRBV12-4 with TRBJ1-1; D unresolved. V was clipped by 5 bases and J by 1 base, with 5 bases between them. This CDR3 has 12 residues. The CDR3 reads CASSKQNTEAFF. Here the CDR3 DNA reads TGTGCCAGCAGTAAACAGAACACTGAAGCTTTCTTT.

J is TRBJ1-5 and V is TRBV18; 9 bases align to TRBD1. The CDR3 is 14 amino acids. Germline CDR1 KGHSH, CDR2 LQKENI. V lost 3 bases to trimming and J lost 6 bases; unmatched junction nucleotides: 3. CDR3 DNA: TGTGCCAGCTCACCCGGACAGGGGTCTCAGCCCCAGCATTTT. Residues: CASSPGQGSQPQHF.

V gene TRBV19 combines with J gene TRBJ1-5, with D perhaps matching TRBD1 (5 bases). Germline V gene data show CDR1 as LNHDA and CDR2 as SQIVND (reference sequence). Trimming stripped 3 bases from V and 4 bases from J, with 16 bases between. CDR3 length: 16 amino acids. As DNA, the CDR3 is TGTGCCAGTAGTATCGGCGGGACCGGCCCAAATCAGCCCCAGCATTTT. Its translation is CASSIGGTGPNQPQHF.

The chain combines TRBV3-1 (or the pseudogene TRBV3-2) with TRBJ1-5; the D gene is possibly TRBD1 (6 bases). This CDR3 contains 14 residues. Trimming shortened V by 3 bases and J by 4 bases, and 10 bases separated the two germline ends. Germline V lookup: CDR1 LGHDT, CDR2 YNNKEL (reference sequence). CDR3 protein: CASSQDSVNQPQHF. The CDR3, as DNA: TGTGCCAGCAGCCAGGACAGCGTAAATCAGCCCCAGCATTTT.

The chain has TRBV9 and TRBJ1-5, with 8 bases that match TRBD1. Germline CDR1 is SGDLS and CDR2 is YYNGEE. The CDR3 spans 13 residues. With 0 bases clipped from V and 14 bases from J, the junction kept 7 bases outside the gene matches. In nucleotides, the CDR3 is TGTGCCAGCAGCGTAGCAGACAGGGGAAATAAGCATTTT. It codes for CASSVADRGNKHF.

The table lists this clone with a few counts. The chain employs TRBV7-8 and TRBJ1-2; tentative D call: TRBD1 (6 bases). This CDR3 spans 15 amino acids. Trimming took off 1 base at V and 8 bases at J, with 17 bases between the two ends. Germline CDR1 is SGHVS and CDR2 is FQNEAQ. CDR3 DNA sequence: TGTGCCAGCAGCTTAGGGGTAACAGGGTTGGGCGGCTACACCTTC. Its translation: CASSLGVTGLGGYTF.

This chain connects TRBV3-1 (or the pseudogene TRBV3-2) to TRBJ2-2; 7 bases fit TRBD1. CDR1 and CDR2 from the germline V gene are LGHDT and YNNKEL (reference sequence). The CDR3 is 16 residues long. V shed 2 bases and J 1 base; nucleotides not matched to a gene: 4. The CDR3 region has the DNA TGTGCCAGCAGCCAAAGCAGGACAGGGAACACCGGGGAGCTGTTTTTT. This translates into CASSQSRTGNTGELFF.

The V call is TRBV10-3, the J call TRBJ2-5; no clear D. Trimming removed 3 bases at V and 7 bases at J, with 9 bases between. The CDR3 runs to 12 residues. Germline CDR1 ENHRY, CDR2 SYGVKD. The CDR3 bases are TGTGCCATCAGTGACCACATTGGGACCCAGTACTTC. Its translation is CAISDHIGTQYF.

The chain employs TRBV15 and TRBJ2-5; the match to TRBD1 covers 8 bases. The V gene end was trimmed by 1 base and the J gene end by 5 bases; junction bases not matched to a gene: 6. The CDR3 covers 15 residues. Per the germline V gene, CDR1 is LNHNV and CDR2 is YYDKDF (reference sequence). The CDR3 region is CATSRGGTGEETQYF. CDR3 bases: TGTGCCACCAGCAGAGGTGGGACAGGAGAGGAGACCCAGTACTTC. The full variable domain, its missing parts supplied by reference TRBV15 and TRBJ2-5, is DAMVIQNPRYQVTQFGKPVTLSCSQTLNHNVMYWYQQKSSQAPKLLFHYYDKDFNNEADTPDNFQSRRPNTSFCFLDIRSPGLGDTAMYLCATSRGGTGEETQYFGPGTRLLVL.

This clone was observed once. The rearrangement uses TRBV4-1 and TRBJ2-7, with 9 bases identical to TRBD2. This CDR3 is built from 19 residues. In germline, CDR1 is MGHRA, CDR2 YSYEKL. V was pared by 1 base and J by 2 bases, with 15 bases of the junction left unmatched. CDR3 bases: TGCGCCAGCAGCCAAGCTAGTCGGGGCGGGGGGGTTCTTACCTACGAGCAGTACTTC. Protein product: CASSQASRGGGVLTYEQYF.

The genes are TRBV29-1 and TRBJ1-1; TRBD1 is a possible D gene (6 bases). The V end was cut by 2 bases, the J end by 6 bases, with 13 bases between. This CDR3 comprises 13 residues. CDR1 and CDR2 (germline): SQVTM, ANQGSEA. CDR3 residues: CSVEKDSTPEAFF. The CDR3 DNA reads TGCAGCGTTGAAAAGGACAGCACCCCTGAAGCTTTCTTT.

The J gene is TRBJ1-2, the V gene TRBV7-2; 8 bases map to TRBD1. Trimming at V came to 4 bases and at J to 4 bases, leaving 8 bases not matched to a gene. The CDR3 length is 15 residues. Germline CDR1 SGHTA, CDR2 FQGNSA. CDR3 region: CASSYRTGLSYGYTF. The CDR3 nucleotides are TGTGCCAGCAGCTATCGGACAGGGCTTTCCTATGGCTACACCTTC.